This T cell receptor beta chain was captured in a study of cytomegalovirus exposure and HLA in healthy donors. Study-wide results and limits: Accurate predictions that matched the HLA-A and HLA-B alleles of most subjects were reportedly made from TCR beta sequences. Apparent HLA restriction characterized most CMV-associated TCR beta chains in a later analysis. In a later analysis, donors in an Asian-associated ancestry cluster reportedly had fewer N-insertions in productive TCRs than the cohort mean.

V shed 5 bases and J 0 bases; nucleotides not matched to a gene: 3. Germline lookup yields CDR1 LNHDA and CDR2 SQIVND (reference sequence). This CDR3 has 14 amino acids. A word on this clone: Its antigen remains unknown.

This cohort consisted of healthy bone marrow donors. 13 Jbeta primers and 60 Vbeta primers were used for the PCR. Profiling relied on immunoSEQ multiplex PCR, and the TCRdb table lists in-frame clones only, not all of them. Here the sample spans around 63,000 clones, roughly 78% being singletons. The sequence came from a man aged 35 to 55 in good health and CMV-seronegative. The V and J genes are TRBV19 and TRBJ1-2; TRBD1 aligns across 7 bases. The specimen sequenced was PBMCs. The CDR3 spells CASSGDRANYGYTF. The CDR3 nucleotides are TGTGCCAGTAGTGGGGACAGAGCTAACTATGGCTACACCTTC.